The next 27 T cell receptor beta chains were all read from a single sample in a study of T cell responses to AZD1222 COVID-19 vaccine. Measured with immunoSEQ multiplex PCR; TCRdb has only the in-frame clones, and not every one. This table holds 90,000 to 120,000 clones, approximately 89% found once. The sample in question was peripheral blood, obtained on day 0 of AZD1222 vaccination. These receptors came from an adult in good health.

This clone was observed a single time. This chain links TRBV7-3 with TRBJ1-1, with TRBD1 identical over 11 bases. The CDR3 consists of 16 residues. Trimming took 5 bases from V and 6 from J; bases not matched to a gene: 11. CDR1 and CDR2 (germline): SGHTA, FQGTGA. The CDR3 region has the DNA TGTGCCAGCAGCCTATGGACAGGGGGCGGGTCATCTGAAGCTTTCTTT. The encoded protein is CASSLWTGGGSSEAFF.

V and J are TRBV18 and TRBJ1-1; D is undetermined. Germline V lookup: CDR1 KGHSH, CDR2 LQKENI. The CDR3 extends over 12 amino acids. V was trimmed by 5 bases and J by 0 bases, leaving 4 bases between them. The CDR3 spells CASSNLNTEAFF. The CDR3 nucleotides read TGTGCCAGCTCAAACCTGAACACTGAAGCTTTCTTT.

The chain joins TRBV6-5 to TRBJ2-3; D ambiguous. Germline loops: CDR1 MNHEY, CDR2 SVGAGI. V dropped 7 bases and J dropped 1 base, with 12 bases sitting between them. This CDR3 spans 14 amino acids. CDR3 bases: TGTGCCAGCACGGCTCGGGCCCGCACAGATACGCAGTATTTT. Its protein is CASTARARTDTQYF.

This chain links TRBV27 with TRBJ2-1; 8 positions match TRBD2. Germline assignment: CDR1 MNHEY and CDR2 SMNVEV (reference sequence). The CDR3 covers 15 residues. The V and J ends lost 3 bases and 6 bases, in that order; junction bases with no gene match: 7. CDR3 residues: CASSFFGGARNEQFF. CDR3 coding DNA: TGTGCCAGCAGTTTTTTCGGGGGGGCCCGCAATGAGCAGTTCTTC.

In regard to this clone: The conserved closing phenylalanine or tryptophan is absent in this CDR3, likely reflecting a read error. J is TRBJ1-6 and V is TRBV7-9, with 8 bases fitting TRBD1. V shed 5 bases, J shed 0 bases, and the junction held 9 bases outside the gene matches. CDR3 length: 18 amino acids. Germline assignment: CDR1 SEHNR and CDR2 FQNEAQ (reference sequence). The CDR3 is CASSPGQGTSSYNSPLHL. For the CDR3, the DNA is TGTGCCAGCAGCCCAGGACAGGGTACGAGCTCCTATAATTCACCCCTCCACCTT.

CDR3: CASSPGELEGPQAYF. The CDR3 nucleotides are TGTGCCAGTAGTCCTGGGGAACTAGAGGGACCCCAGGCGTATTTT. J is TRBJ2-3 and V is TRBV19; TRBD1 or TRBD2 may be the D gene (5 bases each). Per the germline V gene, CDR1 is LNHDA and CDR2 is SQIVND (reference sequence). CDR3 length equals 15 residues. The V and J ends lost 5 bases and 14 bases respectively, with 26 bases between them.

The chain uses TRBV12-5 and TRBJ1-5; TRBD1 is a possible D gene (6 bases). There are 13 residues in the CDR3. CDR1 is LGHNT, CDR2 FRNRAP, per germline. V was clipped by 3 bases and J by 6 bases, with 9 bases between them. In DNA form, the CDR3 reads TGTGCTAGTGGTTTAGAGGGGGGTCAGCCCCAGCATTTT. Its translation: CASGLEGGQPQHF. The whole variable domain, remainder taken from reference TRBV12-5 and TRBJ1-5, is DARVTQTPRHKVTEMGQEVTMRCQPILGHNTVFWYRQTMMQGLELLAYFRNRAPLDDSGMPKDRFSAEMPDATLATLKIQPSEPRDSAVYFCASGLEGGQPQHFGDGTRLSIL.

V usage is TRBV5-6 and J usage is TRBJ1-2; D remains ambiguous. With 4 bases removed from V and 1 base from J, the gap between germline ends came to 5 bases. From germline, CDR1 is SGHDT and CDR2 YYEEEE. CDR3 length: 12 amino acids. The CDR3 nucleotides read TGTGCCAGCAGCGACGGTAACTATGGCTACACCTTC. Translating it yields CASSDGNYGYTF.

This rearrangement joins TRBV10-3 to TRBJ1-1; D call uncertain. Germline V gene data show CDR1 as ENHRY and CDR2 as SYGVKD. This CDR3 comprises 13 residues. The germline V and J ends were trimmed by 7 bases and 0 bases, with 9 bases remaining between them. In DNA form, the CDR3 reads TGTGCCATCACACGTTCCATGAACACTGAAGCTTTCTTT. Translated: CAITRSMNTEAFF.

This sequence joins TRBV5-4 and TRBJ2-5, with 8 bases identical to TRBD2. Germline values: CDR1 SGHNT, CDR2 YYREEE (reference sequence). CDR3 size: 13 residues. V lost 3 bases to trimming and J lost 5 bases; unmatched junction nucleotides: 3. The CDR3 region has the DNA TGTGCCAGCAGCTCTCGGGGGGGGGAGACCCAGTACTTC. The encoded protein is CASSSRGGETQYF. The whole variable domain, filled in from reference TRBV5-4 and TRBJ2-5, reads ETGVTQSPTHLIKTRGQQVTLRCSSQSGHNTVSWYQQALGQGPQFIFQYYREEENGRGNFPPRFSGLQFPNYSSELNVNALELDDSALYLCASSSRGGETQYFGPGTRLLVL.

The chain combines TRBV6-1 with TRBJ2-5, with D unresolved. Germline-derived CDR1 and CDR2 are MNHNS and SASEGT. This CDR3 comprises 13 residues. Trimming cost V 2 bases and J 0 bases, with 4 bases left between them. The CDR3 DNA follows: TGTGCCAGCAGTGAAATGGACCAAGAGACCCAGTACTTC. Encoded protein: CASSEMDQETQYF.

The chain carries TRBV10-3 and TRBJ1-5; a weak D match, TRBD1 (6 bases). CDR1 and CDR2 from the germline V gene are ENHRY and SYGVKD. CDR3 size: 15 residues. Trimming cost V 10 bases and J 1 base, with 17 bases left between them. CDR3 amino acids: CATLSGENSNQPQHF. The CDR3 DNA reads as TGTGCCACCCTCTCAGGGGAAAACAGCAATCAGCCCCAGCATTTT.

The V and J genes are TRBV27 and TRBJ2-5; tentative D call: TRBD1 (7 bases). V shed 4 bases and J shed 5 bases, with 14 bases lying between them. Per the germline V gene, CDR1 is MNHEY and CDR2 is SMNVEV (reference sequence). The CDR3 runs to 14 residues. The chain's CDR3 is CASSSGQAGETQYF. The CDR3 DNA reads TGTGCCAGCAGTTCAGGACAGGCGGGGGAGACCCAGTACTTC.

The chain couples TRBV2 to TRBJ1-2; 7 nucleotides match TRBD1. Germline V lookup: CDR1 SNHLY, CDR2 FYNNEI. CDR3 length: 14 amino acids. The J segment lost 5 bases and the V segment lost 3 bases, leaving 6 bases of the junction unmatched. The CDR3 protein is CASSDRGSGYGYTF. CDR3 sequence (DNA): TGTGCCAGCAGTGACAGGGGGTCAGGTTATGGCTACACCTTC.

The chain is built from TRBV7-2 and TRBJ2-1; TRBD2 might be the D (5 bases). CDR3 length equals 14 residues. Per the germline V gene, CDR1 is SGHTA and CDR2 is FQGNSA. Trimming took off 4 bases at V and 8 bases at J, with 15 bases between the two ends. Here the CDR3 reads CASSSLWAGDEQFF. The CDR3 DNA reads TGTGCCAGCAGCTCACTCTGGGCGGGCGATGAGCAGTTCTTC.

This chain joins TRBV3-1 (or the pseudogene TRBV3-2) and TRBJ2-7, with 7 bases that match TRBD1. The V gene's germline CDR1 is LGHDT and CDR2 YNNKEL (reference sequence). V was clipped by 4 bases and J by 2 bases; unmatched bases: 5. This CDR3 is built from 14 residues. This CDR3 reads CASSRPTGPYEQYF. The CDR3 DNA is TGTGCCAGCAGCCGCCCGACAGGGCCCTACGAGCAGTACTTC.

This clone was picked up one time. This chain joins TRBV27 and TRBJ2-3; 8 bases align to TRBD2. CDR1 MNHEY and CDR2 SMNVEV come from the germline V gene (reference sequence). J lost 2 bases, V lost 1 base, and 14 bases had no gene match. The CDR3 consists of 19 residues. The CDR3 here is CASSLFEGGGRGATDTQYF. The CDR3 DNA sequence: TGTGCCAGCAGTTTATTTGAGGGAGGCGGGCGGGGGGCCACAGATACGCAGTATTTT.

Here the CDR3 reads CASSLRGSYEQYF. The CDR3 nucleotides read TGTGCCAGCAGCTTAAGGGGGTCCTACGAGCAGTACTTC. The J gene is TRBJ2-7, the V gene TRBV7-8; D is possibly TRBD1 (6 bases). V was shortened by 2 bases and J by 1 base, with 6 bases between the two germline ends. CDR1 and CDR2 from the germline V gene are SGHVS and FQNEAQ. The CDR3 spans 13 residues.

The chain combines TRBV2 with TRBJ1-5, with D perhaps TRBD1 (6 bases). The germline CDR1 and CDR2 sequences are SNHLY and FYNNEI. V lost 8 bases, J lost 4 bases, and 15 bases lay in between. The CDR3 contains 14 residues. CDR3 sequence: CASRTGMGNQPQHF. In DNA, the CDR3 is TGTGCCAGCCGAACAGGGATGGGGAATCAGCCCCAGCATTTT.

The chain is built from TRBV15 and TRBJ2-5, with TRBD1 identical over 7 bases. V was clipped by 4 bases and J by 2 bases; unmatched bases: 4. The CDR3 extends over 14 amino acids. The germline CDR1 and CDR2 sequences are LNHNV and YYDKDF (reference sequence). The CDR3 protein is CATSKTGDQETQYF. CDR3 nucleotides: TGTGCCACCAGCAAAACAGGGGATCAAGAGACCCAGTACTTC.

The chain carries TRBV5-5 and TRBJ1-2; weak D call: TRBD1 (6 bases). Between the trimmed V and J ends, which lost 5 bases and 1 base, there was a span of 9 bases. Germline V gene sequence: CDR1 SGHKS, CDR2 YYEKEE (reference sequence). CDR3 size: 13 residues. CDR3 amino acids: CASRGGLNYGYTF. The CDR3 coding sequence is TGTGCCAGCAGAGGGGGTCTTAACTATGGCTACACCTTC.

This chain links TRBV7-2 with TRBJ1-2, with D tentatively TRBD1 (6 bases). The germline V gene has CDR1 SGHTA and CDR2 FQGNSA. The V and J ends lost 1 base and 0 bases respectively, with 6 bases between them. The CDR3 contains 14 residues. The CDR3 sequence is CASSLEGANYGYTF. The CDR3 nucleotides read TGTGCCAGCAGCTTAGAGGGGGCTAACTATGGCTACACCTTC.

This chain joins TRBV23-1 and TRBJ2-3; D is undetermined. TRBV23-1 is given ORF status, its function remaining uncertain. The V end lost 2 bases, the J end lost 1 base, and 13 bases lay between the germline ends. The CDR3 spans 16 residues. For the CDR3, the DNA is TGCGCCAGCAGTCAACTCGTCAGGTTCGGCACAGATACGCAGTATTTT. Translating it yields CASSQLVRFGTDTQYF.

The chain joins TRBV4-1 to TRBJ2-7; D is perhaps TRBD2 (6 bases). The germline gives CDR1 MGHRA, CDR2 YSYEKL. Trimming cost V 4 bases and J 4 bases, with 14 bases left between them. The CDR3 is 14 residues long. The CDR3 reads CASSPSTGGYEQYF. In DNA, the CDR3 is TGCGCCAGCAGCCCCTCGACCGGGGGATACGAGCAGTACTTC.

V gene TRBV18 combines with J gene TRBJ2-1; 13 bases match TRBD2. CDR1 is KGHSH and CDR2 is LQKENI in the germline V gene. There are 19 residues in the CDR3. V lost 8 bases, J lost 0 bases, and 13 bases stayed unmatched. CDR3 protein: CASPRRTSGGWGSYNEQFF. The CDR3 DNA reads TGTGCCAGCCCTCGTCGGACTAGCGGGGGCTGGGGCTCCTACAATGAGCAGTTCTTC. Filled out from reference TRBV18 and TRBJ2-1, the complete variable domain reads NAGVMQNPRHLVRRRGQEARLRCSPMKGHSHVYWYRQLPEEGLKFMVYLQKENIIDESGMPKERFSAEFPKEGPSILRIQQVVRGDSAAYFCASPRRTSGGWGSYNEQFFGPGTRLTVL.

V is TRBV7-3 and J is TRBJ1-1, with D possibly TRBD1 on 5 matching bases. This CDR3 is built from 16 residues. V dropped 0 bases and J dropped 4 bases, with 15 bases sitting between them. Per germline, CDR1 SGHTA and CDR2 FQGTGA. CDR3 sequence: CASSLTPGDVSTEAFF. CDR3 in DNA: TGTGCCAGCAGCTTAACGCCGGGGGATGTAAGCACTGAAGCTTTCTTT.

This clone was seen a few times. The CDR3 DNA reads as TGTGCCAGCAGCGAAATAACCTACGAGCAGTACTTC. Its protein product is CASSEITYEQYF. The gene calls are TRBV7-9 and TRBJ2-7; no clear D gene. Between the trimmed V and J ends, which lost 5 bases and 2 bases, there was a span of 7 bases. CDR1 is SEHNR, CDR2 FQNEAQ, per germline (reference sequence). The CDR3 consists of 12 residues.